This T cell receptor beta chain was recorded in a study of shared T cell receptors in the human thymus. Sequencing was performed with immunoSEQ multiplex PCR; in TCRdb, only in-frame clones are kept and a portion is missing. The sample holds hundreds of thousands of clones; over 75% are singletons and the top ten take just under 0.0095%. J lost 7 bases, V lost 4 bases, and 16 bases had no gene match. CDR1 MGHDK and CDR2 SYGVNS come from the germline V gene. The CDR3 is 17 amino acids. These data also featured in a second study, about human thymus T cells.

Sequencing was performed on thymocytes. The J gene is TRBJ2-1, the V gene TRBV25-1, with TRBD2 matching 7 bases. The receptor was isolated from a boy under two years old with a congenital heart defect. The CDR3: CASSGGLGFLQVNEQFF. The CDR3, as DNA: TGTGCCAGCAGTGGCGGACTAGGTTTCTTGCAAGTGAATGAGCAGTTCTTC.